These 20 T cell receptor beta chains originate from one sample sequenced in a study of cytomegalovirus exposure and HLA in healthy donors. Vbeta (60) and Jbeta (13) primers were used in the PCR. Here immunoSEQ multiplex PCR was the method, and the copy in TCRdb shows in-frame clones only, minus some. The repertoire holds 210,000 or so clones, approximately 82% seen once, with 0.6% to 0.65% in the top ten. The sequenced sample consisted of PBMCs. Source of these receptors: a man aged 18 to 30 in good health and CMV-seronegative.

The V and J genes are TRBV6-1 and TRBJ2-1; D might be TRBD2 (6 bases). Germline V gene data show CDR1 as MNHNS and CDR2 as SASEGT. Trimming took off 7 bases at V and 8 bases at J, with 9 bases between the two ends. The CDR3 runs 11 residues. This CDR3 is CASTRRDEQFF. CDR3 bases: TGTGCCAGCACCAGGAGGGATGAGCAGTTCTTC.

The CDR3 sequence is CASSGWTSGTSTDTQYF. CDR3 bases: TGTGCCAGCAGTGGCTGGACTAGCGGGACCAGCACAGATACGCAGTATTTT. This sequence joins TRBV2 and TRBJ2-3; 12 bases align to TRBD2. The CDR3 sequence is 17 residues long. V shed 4 bases and J 0 bases; nucleotides not matched to a gene: 5. The germline V gene has CDR1 SNHLY and CDR2 FYNNEI.

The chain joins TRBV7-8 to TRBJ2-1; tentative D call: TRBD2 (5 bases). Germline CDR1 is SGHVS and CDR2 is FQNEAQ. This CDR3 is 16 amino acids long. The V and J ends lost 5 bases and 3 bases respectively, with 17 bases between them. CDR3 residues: CASSPIVGELYNEQFF. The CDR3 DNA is TGTGCCAGCAGCCCCATTGTGGGAGAACTCTACAATGAGCAGTTCTTC.

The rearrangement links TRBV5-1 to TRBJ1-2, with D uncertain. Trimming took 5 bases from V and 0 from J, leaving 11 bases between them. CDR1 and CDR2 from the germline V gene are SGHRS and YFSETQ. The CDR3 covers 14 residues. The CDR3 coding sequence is TGCGCCAGCAGGGTGACTGGAACTAACTATGGCTACACCTTC. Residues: CASRVTGTNYGYTF.

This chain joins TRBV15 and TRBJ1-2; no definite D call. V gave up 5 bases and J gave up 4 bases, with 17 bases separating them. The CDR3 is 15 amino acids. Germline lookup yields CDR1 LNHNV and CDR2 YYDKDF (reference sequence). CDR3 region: CATSRGPSAGYGYTF. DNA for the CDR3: TGTGCCACCAGCCGCGGGCCTTCCGCTGGCTATGGCTACACCTTC.

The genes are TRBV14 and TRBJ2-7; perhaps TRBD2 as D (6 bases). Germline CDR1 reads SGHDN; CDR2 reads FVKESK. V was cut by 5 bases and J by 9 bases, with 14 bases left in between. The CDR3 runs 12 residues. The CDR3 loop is CASSGRVEGQYF. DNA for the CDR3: TGTGCCAGCAGCGGGAGAGTGGAGGGGCAGTACTTC.

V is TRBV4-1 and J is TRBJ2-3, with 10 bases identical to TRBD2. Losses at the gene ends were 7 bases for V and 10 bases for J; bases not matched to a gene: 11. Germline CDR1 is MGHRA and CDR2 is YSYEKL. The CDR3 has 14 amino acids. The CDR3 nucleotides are TGCGCCAGCACGGACGGGACTAGCGATTTGGCGCAGTATTTT. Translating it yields CASTDGTSDLAQYF.

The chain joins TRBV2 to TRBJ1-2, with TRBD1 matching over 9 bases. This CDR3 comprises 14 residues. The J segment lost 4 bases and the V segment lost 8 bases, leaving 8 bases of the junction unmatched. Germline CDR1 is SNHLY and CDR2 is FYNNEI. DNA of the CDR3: TGTGCCAGCGGAAGGGGACAGGGTGTCTATGGCTACACCTTC. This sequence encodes CASGRGQGVYGYTF.

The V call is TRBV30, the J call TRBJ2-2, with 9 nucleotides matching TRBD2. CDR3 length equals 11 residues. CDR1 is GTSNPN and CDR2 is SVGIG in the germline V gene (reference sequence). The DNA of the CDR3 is TGTGCGGCGGGAGGGCCCGGGGAGCTGTTTTTT. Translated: CAAGGPGELFF.

The CDR3 reads CASSPGQPGNTIYF. The CDR3 DNA is TGTGCCAGCTCACCAGGACAGCCTGGAAACACCATATATTTT. This sequence joins TRBV18 and TRBJ1-3, with D possibly TRBD1 on 6 matching bases. Trimming shortened V by 2 bases and J by 2 bases, and 7 bases separated the two germline ends. The CDR3 is 14 residues long. Germline loops: CDR1 KGHSH, CDR2 LQKENI.

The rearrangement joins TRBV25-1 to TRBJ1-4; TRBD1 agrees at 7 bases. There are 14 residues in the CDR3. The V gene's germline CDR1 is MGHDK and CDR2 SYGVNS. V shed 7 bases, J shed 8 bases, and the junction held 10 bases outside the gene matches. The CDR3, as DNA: TGTGCCAGCACCCCAGGAGGGGGCAGAGAAAAACTGTTTTTT. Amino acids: CASTPGGGREKLFF.

CDR3 in amino acids: CASGQGGRTEAFF. CDR3 DNA sequence: TGTGCCAGCGGACAGGGAGGTCGGACTGAAGCTTTCTTT. The chain has TRBV28 and TRBJ1-1; 8 positions match TRBD1. Trimming removed 8 bases from V and 5 bases from J; junction bases left unmatched: 7. Germline V CDR1 and CDR2: MDHEN, SYDVKM. The CDR3 totals 13 residues.

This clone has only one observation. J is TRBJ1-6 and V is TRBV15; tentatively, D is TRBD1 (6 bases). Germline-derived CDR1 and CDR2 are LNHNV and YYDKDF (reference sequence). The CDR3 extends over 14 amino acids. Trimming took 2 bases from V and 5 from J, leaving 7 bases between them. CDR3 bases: TGTGCCACCAGCAGATCAGGGGATAATTCACCCCTCCACTTT. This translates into CATSRSGDNSPLHF. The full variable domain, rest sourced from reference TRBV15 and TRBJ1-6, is DAMVIQNPRYQVTQFGKPVTLSCSQTLNHNVMYWYQQKSSQAPKLLFHYYDKDFNNEADTPDNFQSRRPNTSFCFLDIRSPGLGDTAMYLCATSRSGDNSPLHFGNGTRLTVT.

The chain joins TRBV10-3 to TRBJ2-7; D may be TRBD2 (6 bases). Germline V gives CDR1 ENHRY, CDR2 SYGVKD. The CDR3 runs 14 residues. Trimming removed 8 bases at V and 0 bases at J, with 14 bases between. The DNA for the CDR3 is TGTGCCATCGGAGCGGGCTCATTCTCCTACGAGCAGTACTTC. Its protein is CAIGAGSFSYEQYF.

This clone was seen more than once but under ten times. CDR3: CASSDLGHSNQPQHF. As DNA, the CDR3 is TGTGCCAGCAGTGATCTAGGACATAGCAATCAGCCCCAGCATTTT. This rearrangement joins TRBV2 to TRBJ1-5, with D tentatively TRBD1 (5 bases). The CDR3 spans 15 residues. CDR1 SNHLY and CDR2 FYNNEI come from the germline V gene. V dropped 3 bases and J dropped 0 bases, with 9 bases sitting between them.

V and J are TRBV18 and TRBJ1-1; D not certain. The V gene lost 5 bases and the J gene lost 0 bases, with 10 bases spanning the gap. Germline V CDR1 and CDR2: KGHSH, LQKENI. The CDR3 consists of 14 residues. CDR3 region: CASSLGSLNTEAFF. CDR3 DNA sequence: TGTGCCAGCTCATTGGGCAGCCTGAACACTGAAGCTTTCTTT.

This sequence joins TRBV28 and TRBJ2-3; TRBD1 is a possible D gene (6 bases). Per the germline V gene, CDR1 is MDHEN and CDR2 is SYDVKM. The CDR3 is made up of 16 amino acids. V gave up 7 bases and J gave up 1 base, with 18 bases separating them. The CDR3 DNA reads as TGTGCCAGCAATCCGGTCAGGGGAGCTGGCACAGATACGCAGTATTTT. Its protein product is CASNPVRGAGTDTQYF.

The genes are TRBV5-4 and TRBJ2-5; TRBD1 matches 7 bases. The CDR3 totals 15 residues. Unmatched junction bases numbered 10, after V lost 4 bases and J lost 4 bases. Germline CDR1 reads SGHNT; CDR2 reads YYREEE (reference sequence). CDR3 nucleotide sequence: TGTGCCAGCAGCCTGGGGGTGGGACAGAGAGAGACCCAGTACTTC. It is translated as CASSLGVGQRETQYF. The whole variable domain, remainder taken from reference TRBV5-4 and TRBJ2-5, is ETGVTQSPTHLIKTRGQQVTLRCSSQSGHNTVSWYQQALGQGPQFIFQYYREEENGRGNFPPRFSGLQFPNYSSELNVNALELDDSALYLCASSLGVGQRETQYFGPGTRLLVL.

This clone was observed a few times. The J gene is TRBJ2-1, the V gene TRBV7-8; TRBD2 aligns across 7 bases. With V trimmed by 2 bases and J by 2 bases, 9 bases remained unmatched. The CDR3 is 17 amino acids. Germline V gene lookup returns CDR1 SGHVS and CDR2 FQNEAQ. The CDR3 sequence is CASSLLPPSGTYNEQFF. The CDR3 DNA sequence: TGTGCCAGCAGCTTACTTCCCCCTAGCGGAACCTACAATGAGCAGTTCTTC.

The chain's CDR3 is CASSFGLAGDRSPYEQYF. The CDR3 region has the DNA TGTGCCAGCAGCTTCGGACTAGCGGGAGATAGGTCCCCCTACGAGCAGTACTTC. The chain uses TRBV4-2 and TRBJ2-7; 13 bases are shared with TRBD2. V trimming: 5 bases; J trimming: 2 bases; junction bases outside the gene matches: 12. The CDR3 runs 18 residues. The germline gives CDR1 LGHNA, CDR2 YNFKEQ.